Shown below are 2 T cell receptor beta chains from a single sample sequenced in a study of blood T cell repertoires in COVID-19. The data were produced by immunoSEQ multiplex PCR, yet TCRdb's version contains in-frame clones alone and is incomplete. Among some 240,000 clones, roughly 87% were seen once, and the ten largest hold 6% to 9%. The material sequenced was peripheral blood. The receptors derive from a man in his sixties who had recovered from COVID-19.

The chain uses TRBV19 and TRBJ1-5, with 11 positions matching TRBD1. The CDR3 covers 15 residues. The germline gives CDR1 LNHDA, CDR2 SQIVND (reference sequence). J lost 6 bases, V lost 6 bases, and 7 bases had no gene match. In DNA form, the CDR3 reads TGTGCCAGTAGCCGCTCCGGGACAGGGGGTCAGCCCCAGCATTTT. This sequence encodes CASSRSGTGGQPQHF.

CDR3 in amino acids: CASSLFGTDVYEQYV. Written as DNA, the CDR3 is TGTGCCAGCAGCCTATTCGGGACAGACGTTTACGAGCAGTACGTC. The rearrangement joins TRBV5-6 to TRBJ2-7; 7 bases fit TRBD1. The V and J ends lost 4 bases and 4 bases, in that order; junction bases with no gene match: 11. CDR3 length: 15 residues. Per germline, CDR1 SGHDT and CDR2 YYEEEE.